Below, 29 T cell receptor beta chains from the same sample are listed, as sequenced in a study of control samples from healthy donors and cancer patients. Sequenced by immunoSEQ multiplex PCR; TCRdb stores in-frame clones only, minus some. The sample contains 95,000 to 150,000 clones, about 89% of which appear only once. Sequenced material: blood. The receptors here all came from a man over 45 in good health.

The gene calls are TRBV5-1 and TRBJ2-7; D not resolved. CDR1 SGHRS and CDR2 YFSETQ come from the germline V gene. V lost 4 bases and J 2 bases, leaving 10 bases between the germline ends. The length of the CDR3 is 13 residues. CDR3 in DNA: TGCGCCAGCAGCGCCTCCCACACCTACGAGCAGTACTTC. This translates into CASSASHTYEQYF.

In nucleotides, the CDR3 is TGTGCCAGCAGCCCCAGTAGCGGGTTTGCCGCTTTCTTT. Its protein is CASSPSSGFAAFF. This chain connects TRBV7-2 to TRBJ1-1; D remains ambiguous. The germline CDR1 and CDR2 sequences are SGHTA and FQGNSA. Trimming shortened V by 5 bases and J by 11 bases, and 18 bases separated the two germline ends. This CDR3 has 13 residues.

J is TRBJ2-1 and V is TRBV18; 8 bases line up with TRBD1. Germline assignment: CDR1 KGHSH and CDR2 LQKENI. This CDR3 contains 15 residues. V dropped 5 bases and J dropped 7; count of bases not matched to a gene: 10. Here the CDR3 reads CASSGQGPSPNEQFF. CDR3 sequence (DNA): TGTGCCAGCTCAGGACAGGGTCCTAGCCCAAATGAGCAGTTCTTC.

The chain has TRBV5-1 and TRBJ1-2; 7 bases align to TRBD1. The CDR3 has 14 residues. The V segment lost 4 bases and the J segment 5 bases; nucleotides outside the gene matches: 8. Looked up from germline, CDR1 is SGHRS and CDR2 is YFSETQ. The CDR3 bases are TGCGCCAGCAGCCTGCCCGGGACAGCTTATGGCTACACCTTC. Its protein product is CASSLPGTAYGYTF.

The rearrangement uses TRBV6-5 and TRBJ1-5; 7 nucleotides agree with TRBD1. Germline loops: CDR1 MNHEY, CDR2 SVGAGI. With V trimmed by 5 bases and J by 7 bases, 5 bases remained unmatched. The CDR3 is made up of 13 amino acids. CDR3 DNA: TGTGCCAGCAGTATCGACAGGGACCAGCCCCAGCATTTT. The encoded protein is CASSIDRDQPQHF.

This chain connects TRBV30 to TRBJ1-4; no clear D. The CDR3 extends over 11 amino acids. The germline V gene encodes CDR1 GTSNPN and CDR2 SVGIG (reference sequence). V gave up 2 bases and J gave up 5 bases, with 3 bases separating them. CDR3 coding DNA: TGTGCCTGGAGTTCGAATGAAAAACTGTTTTTT. Its protein is CAWSSNEKLFF.

The rearrangement uses TRBV4-1 and TRBJ1-5; possibly TRBD1 for D (6 bases). The CDR3 contains 16 residues. The germline CDR1 and CDR2 sequences are MGHRA and YSYEKL. Trimming pared 2 bases from V and 2 bases from J, leaving 13 bases between. The CDR3 region is CASSQHRDPGNQPQHF. Written as DNA, the CDR3 is TGCGCCAGCAGCCAACACAGGGACCCGGGCAATCAGCCCCAGCATTTT.

This rearrangement joins TRBV12-3 or TRBV12-4 to TRBJ1-2, with a tentative D call TRBD1 (6 bases). With 6 bases removed from V and 4 bases from J, the gap between germline ends came to 12 bases. This CDR3 is built from 13 residues. CDR3 residues: CASRRGGLYGYTF. CDR3 sequence (DNA): TGTGCCAGCAGGCGAGGGGGGCTCTATGGCTACACCTTC.

The rearrangement uses TRBV10-3 and TRBJ2-1; TRBD1 agrees at 7 bases. The CDR3 spans 14 residues. Trimming cost V 7 bases and J 4 bases; bases outside gene matches: 7. CDR1 is ENHRY, CDR2 SYGVKD, per germline. CDR3 sequence reads: CAIMRGLDYNEQFF. CDR3 nucleotide sequence: TGTGCCATCATGAGGGGGCTAGATTACAATGAGCAGTTCTTC.

V gene TRBV2 combines with J gene TRBJ1-6, with D tentatively TRBD1 (6 bases). This CDR3 has 14 amino acids. The germline V and J ends were trimmed by 4 bases and 4 bases, with 8 bases remaining between them. CDR1 is SNHLY and CDR2 is FYNNEI in the germline V gene. The DNA for the CDR3 is TGTGCCAGCAGTGGGGGGGCTTATAATTCACCCCTCCACTTT. Translated, it gives CASSGGAYNSPLHF.

The J gene is TRBJ1-2, the V gene TRBV11-2; D is uncertain. The V gene's germline CDR1 is SGHAT and CDR2 FQNNGV. The length of the CDR3 is 15 residues. The germline V and J ends were trimmed by 5 bases and 3 bases, with 16 bases remaining between them. CDR3 sequence (DNA): TGTGCCAGCAGCCCGAACACGGAAAGTCACTATGGCTACACCTTC. The encoded protein is CASSPNTESHYGYTF.

This chain joins TRBV4-1 and TRBJ1-4; the D is unclear. This CDR3 comprises 16 residues. The germline V and J ends were trimmed by 2 bases and 0 bases, with 10 bases remaining between them. The V gene's germline CDR1 is MGHRA and CDR2 YSYEKL. The CDR3 is CASSQTFTATNEKLFF. Here the CDR3 DNA reads TGCGCCAGCAGCCAAACTTTTACGGCAACTAATGAAAAACTGTTTTTT.

V and J are TRBV27 and TRBJ2-3; D gene uncertain. Between the trimmed V and J ends, which lost 3 bases and 0 bases, there was a span of 10 bases. Germline assignment: CDR1 MNHEY and CDR2 SMNVEV (reference sequence). The CDR3 is 15 residues long. Here the CDR3 DNA reads TGTGCCAGCAGTTTCGGACGGCGTAGCACAGATACGCAGTATTTT. Its translation: CASSFGRRSTDTQYF.

The J gene is TRBJ1-5, the V gene TRBV19; D is ambiguous. Per germline, CDR1 LNHDA and CDR2 SQIVND (reference sequence). CDR3 length: 12 amino acids. Trimming took 4 bases from V and 5 from J, leaving 6 bases between them. CDR3 DNA: TGTGCCAGTAGTACGGGTTATCAGCCCCAGCATTTT. Its protein product is CASSTGYQPQHF. The full variable domain, in which reference TRBV19 and TRBJ1-5 provide the parts outside the CDR3, is DGGITQSPKYLFRKEGQNVTLSCEQNLNHDAMYWYRQDPGQGLRLIYYSQIVNDFQKGDIAEGYSVSREKKESFPLTVTSAQKNPTAFYLCASSTGYQPQHFGDGTRLSIL.

The chain is built from TRBV11-2 and TRBJ1-1; 9 bases map to TRBD1. J lost 6 bases, V lost 9 bases, and 2 bases had no gene match. The germline V gene has CDR1 SGHAT and CDR2 FQNNGV. The CDR3 contains 11 residues. CDR3 protein: CASRQGAEAFF. In DNA form, the CDR3 reads TGTGCCAGTCGACAGGGGGCTGAAGCTTTCTTT. The complete variable domain, with remaining parts taken from reference TRBV11-2 and TRBJ1-1, reads EAGVAQSPRYKIIEKRQSVAFWCNPISGHATLYWYQQILGQGPKLLIQFQNNGVVDDSQLPKDRFSAERLKGVDSTLKIQPAKLEDSAVYLCASRQGAEAFFGQGTRLTVV.

In this sample, this clone turned up a few times. This rearrangement joins TRBV3-1 (or the pseudogene TRBV3-2) to TRBJ2-5; the match to TRBD2 covers 11 bases. V lost 7 bases, J lost 4 bases, and 8 bases stayed unmatched. The CDR3 has 15 residues. CDR1 LGHDT and CDR2 YNNKEL come from the germline V gene (reference sequence). The CDR3 sequence: CASIVAGGPGETQYF. The CDR3 nucleotides are TGTGCCAGCATCGTAGCGGGGGGGCCTGGAGAGACCCAGTACTTC.

J is TRBJ2-3 and V is TRBV9; D is uncertain. V lost 0 bases to trimming and J lost 0 bases, with 2 bases between them. The germline CDR1 and CDR2 sequences are SGDLS and YYNGEE. CDR3 length: 13 residues. The CDR3 DNA reads as TGTGCCAGCAGCGTAGGGAGCACAGATACGCAGTATTTT. Its translation: CASSVGSTDTQYF.

This sequence joins TRBV6-5 and TRBJ1-1; 9 bases are a match to TRBD1. After removal of 2 bases from V and 6 bases from J, the junction contained 4 bases not matched to a gene. The CDR3 is 14 amino acids. Germline values: CDR1 MNHEY, CDR2 SVGAGI. CDR3 protein: CASSYGQGTAEAFF. CDR3 nucleotides: TGTGCCAGCAGTTACGGACAGGGGACGGCTGAAGCTTTCTTT.

V gene TRBV12-3 or TRBV12-4 combines with J gene TRBJ1-2, with 7 bases aligning to TRBD1. Trimming took 6 bases from V and 4 from J; bases not matched to a gene: 2. The CDR3 has 12 amino acids. Here the CDR3 reads CASSGTVYGYTF. CDR3 bases: TGTGCCAGCAGCGGGACAGTCTATGGCTACACCTTC.

The chain joins TRBV7-2 to TRBJ1-5; TRBD1 aligns across 7 bases. The CDR3 consists of 15 residues. Trimming cost V 5 bases and J 2 bases; bases outside gene matches: 6. In germline, CDR1 is SGHTA, CDR2 FQGNSA. The CDR3 protein is CASSVDRVGNQPQHF. The CDR3, as DNA: TGTGCCAGCAGCGTAGACAGGGTAGGCAATCAGCCCCAGCATTTT.

The rearrangement uses TRBV19 and TRBJ1-6; 9 nucleotides match TRBD1. This CDR3 is built from 15 residues. J was trimmed by 7 bases and V by 7 bases; bases with no gene match: 8. Germline CDR1 is LNHDA and CDR2 is SQIVND (reference sequence). DNA for the CDR3: TGTGCCAGTACTGAACAGGGGGCGCGCAATTCACCCCTCCACTTT. Its translation is CASTEQGARNSPLHF. Variable domain in full (rest from reference TRBV19 and TRBJ1-6): DGGITQSPKYLFRKEGQNVTLSCEQNLNHDAMYWYRQDPGQGLRLIYYSQIVNDFQKGDIAEGYSVSREKKESFPLTVTSAQKNPTAFYLCASTEQGARNSPLHFGNGTRLTVT.

This rearrangement joins TRBV7-2 to TRBJ2-5; possible D gene TRBD2, 6 bases. V shed 0 bases and J shed 4 bases, with 12 bases lying between them. The CDR3 consists of 15 residues. Looked up from germline, CDR1 is SGHTA and CDR2 is FQGNSA. DNA for the CDR3: TGTGCCAGCAGCTTAGCGGGGCTAGCGCGAGAGACCCAGTACTTC. Its protein is CASSLAGLARETQYF.

The J gene is TRBJ2-1, the V gene TRBV4-1; 7 bases align to TRBD2. J was trimmed by 3 bases and V by 0 bases; bases with no gene match: 8. The CDR3 extends over 17 amino acids. Per germline, CDR1 MGHRA and CDR2 YSYEKL. The CDR3 region is CASSQETSALGYNEQFF. In nucleotides, the CDR3 is TGCGCCAGCAGCCAAGAAACTAGCGCCCTTGGCTACAATGAGCAGTTCTTC.

This clone was seen a few times. This chain joins TRBV5-1 and TRBJ1-1; 7 nucleotides align to TRBD1. The CDR3 is made up of 14 amino acids. CDR1 is SGHRS, CDR2 YFSETQ, per germline. Unmatched junction bases numbered 5, after V lost 0 bases and J lost 6 bases. CDR3 region: CASSLDRGGAEAFF. The CDR3 coding sequence is TGCGCCAGCAGCTTGGACAGGGGAGGGGCTGAAGCTTTCTTT.

Only a few counts were recorded for this clone. This rearrangement joins TRBV15 to TRBJ2-5; D perhaps matches TRBD1 (5 bases). Germline V gene lookup returns CDR1 LNHNV and CDR2 YYDKDF (reference sequence). Trimming shortened V by 5 bases and J by 1 base, and 11 bases separated the two germline ends. The CDR3 contains 14 residues. In nucleotides, the CDR3 is TGTGCCACCAGCGTGCGGCAGGGCCAAGAGACCCAGTACTTC. Residues: CATSVRQGQETQYF.

This clone was observed once. The chain links TRBV19 to TRBJ1-1; D not resolved. The germline V and J ends were trimmed by 8 bases and 7 bases, with 17 bases remaining between them. The CDR3 totals 13 residues. Germline loops: CDR1 LNHDA, CDR2 SQIVND (reference sequence). The CDR3 nucleotides are TGTGCCAGTGTGGACTACAACGGTAATGAAGCTTTCTTT. It specifies CASVDYNGNEAFF.

The chain is built from TRBV19 and TRBJ1-2; TRBD1 matches 7 bases. J lost 3 bases, V lost 4 bases, and 8 bases had no gene match. The CDR3 contains 15 residues. Germline CDR1 is LNHDA and CDR2 is SQIVND (reference sequence). CDR3 residues: CASSTYRGEDYGYTF. CDR3 sequence (DNA): TGTGCCAGTAGTACCTACAGGGGCGAGGACTATGGCTACACCTTC.

This chain joins TRBV7-6 and TRBJ1-1, with unresolved D. This CDR3 is 13 amino acids long. Trimming took 0 bases from V and 2 from J, leaving 4 bases between them. The germline CDR1 and CDR2 sequences are SGHVS and FNYEAQ. CDR3 DNA sequence: TGTGCCAGCAGCTTAGCGGGCAACACTGAAGCTTTCTTT. It codes for CASSLAGNTEAFF. Based on the CDR3 plus reference TRBV7-6 and TRBJ1-1, the full variable domain is GAGVSQSPRYKVTKRGQDVALRCDPISGHVSLYWYRQALGQGPEFLTYFNYEAQQDKSGLPNDRFSAERPEGSISTLTIQRTEQRDSAMYRCASSLAGNTEAFFGQGTRLTVV.

The chain has TRBV5-4 and TRBJ1-1; 8 nucleotides agree with TRBD1. The CDR3 has 18 amino acids. Germline V CDR1 and CDR2: SGHNT, YYREEE (reference sequence). Unmatched junction bases numbered 10, after V lost 0 bases and J lost 0 bases. As DNA, the CDR3 is TGTGCCAGCAGCTTGGGAAGACAGGGGCCATCCTTGAACACTGAAGCTTTCTTT. Its translation is CASSLGRQGPSLNTEAFF.